One sample yielded the 8 T cell receptor beta chains listed below, sequenced in a study of T cell changes during pregnancy in multiple sclerosis. Sequencing used immunoSEQ multiplex PCR; TCRdb keeps in-frame clones, though not all of them. Counted here are around 66,000 clones, roughly 89% occurring once; the ten biggest clones make up about 1.2%. The starting material was peripheral blood, obtained after pregnancy. The receptor set was obtained from a female donor in good health, enrolled as a control in a pregnancy study.

This chain uses TRBV9 with TRBJ2-7; possibly TRBD1 for D (6 bases). Germline-derived CDR1 and CDR2 are SGDLS and YYNGEE. The CDR3 is 14 amino acids. Trimming cost V 0 bases and J 0 bases, with 7 bases left between them. CDR3 coding DNA: TGTGCCAGCAGCGTAGGGACAGCCTCCTACGAGCAGTACTTC. This translates into CASSVGTASYEQYF.

The rearrangement joins TRBV9 to TRBJ1-1, with TRBD1 matching over 7 bases. The CDR3 length is 14 residues. CDR1 is SGDLS, CDR2 YYNGEE, per germline. The ends lost 0 bases at V and 7 bases at J; junction bases unmatched: 6. CDR3 bases: TGTGCCAGCAGCGTAGCGCCGGGACAGTATGAAGCTTTCTTT. It codes for CASSVAPGQYEAFF.

This rearrangement joins TRBV29-1 to TRBJ2-7; D may be TRBD1 (5 bases). Germline assignment: CDR1 SQVTM and CDR2 ANQGSEA. CDR3 length equals 13 residues. Trimming took 7 bases from V and 5 from J, leaving 18 bases between them. CDR3 nucleotide sequence: TGCAGCGCAAGTCCCCAGGGCGTCAACGAGCAGTACTTC. Translation gives CSASPQGVNEQYF.

For the CDR3, the DNA is TGTGCCTGGAGCCGTCGGGTCAATAGCAATCAGCCCCAGCATTTT. Translation: CAWSRRVNSNQPQHF. The rearrangement uses TRBV30 and TRBJ1-5; no clear D gene. Germline CDR1 GTSNPN, CDR2 SVGIG (reference sequence). V dropped 3 bases and J dropped 0 bases, with 12 bases sitting between them. This CDR3 region has 15 residues.

The chain links TRBV19 to TRBJ1-6; TRBD1 aligns across 7 bases. Germline V lookup: CDR1 LNHDA, CDR2 SQIVND (reference sequence). There are 16 residues in the CDR3. V shed 3 bases, J shed 5 bases, and the junction held 7 bases outside the gene matches. The CDR3 DNA reads TGTGCCAGTAGTATGACCGGGACAGAGAATAATTCACCCCTCCACTTT. Its translation: CASSMTGTENNSPLHF.

This clone was counted between two and nine times. The chain joins TRBV19 to TRBJ2-4; tentative D call: TRBD2 (7 bases). Germline V lookup: CDR1 LNHDA, CDR2 SQIVND (reference sequence). Trimming removed 5 bases from V and 6 bases from J, with 14 bases in between. The CDR3 runs 14 residues. The CDR3 reads CASSFGGLRNIQYF. In nucleotides, the CDR3 is TGTGCCAGTAGTTTCGGGGGGCTTAGAAACATTCAGTACTTC. The full variable domain, completed using reference TRBV19 and TRBJ2-4, is DGGITQSPKYLFRKEGQNVTLSCEQNLNHDAMYWYRQDPGQGLRLIYYSQIVNDFQKGDIAEGYSVSREKKESFPLTVTSAQKNPTAFYLCASSFGGLRNIQYFGAGTRLSVL.

The table lists this clone with a few counts. The chain uses TRBV27 and TRBJ2-7, with 7 bases identical to TRBD1. This CDR3 region has 13 residues. CDR1 and CDR2 (germline): MNHEY, SMNVEV (reference sequence). V gave up 7 bases and J gave up 0 bases; unmatched junction bases: 3. The CDR3 DNA reads as TGTGCCAGCACTCCAGGGGGCTCCTACGAGCAGTACTTC. Protein product: CASTPGGSYEQYF.

V gene TRBV7-3 combines with J gene TRBJ2-3; D is ambiguous. V lost 1 base to trimming and J lost 0 bases, with 5 bases between them. Germline CDR1 SGHTA, CDR2 FQGTGA. The CDR3 sequence is 14 residues long. CDR3 loop: CASSLMTSTDTQYF. The CDR3 DNA reads TGTGCCAGCAGCTTAATGACTAGCACAGATACGCAGTATTTT.